These 27 T cell receptor beta chains share one sample of origin, sequenced in a study of tumor-infiltrating lymphocytes in primary liver carcinoma. Blood RNA was derived from unsorted whole blood, and germline DNA was extracted too. A primer matching the constant region was used to make TCR beta cDNA from approximately 520 ng of total RNA. Nested multiplex PCR, run for three rounds with slightly modified ARM-PCR, yielded TCR beta libraries. Each of the first two PCR rounds ran roughly 9 cycles with TRBV1-TRBV30 forward and C-beta reverse primers. Each CDR3 protein gets one entry after TCRdb re-called the multiplex PCR reads with MiXCR. In the table there are fewer than 400,000 distinct CDR3 sequences, over 55% of which are singletons. The source material was peripheral blood. The receptors derive from a man aged 35-49 years with primary liver carcinoma and hepatitis B virus infection.

This clonotype was recorded once. The conserved phenylalanine or tryptophan is not found at the CDR3 terminus, so this likely reflects a read error. The limits of the CDR3 on the DNA are not certain, so only TCRdb's listed CDR3 is given. The genes are TRBV11-3 and TRBJ2-3; the DNA was not compared with TRBD1, the D call given in the table. The CDR3 comprises 15 residues, both ends counted. Germline values: CDR1 SGHNT, CDR2 YENEEA. The CDR3 loop reads CASSRDTQSTDTKYL.

To note about this clonotype: It may be a read error: a sequence one base away is much more abundant. The V gene is TRBV7-8, the J gene TRBJ2-7; the D call may be TRBD1 or TRBD2 (6 bases each). V lost 6 bases, J lost 7 bases, and 22 bases lay in between. Germline V lookup: CDR1 SGHVS, CDR2 FQNEAQ. This CDR3 contains 15 residues. The CDR3 loop reads CASSSTWRGAKEQYF. CDR3 bases: TGTGCCAGCAGTTCCACCTGGAGGGGGGCGAAGGAGCAGTACTTC.

The table lists this clonotype with many counts. The gene calls are TRBV11-2 and TRBJ2-5; 8 bases are a match to TRBD2. CDR1 and CDR2 from the germline V gene are SGHAT and FQNNGV. The CDR3 totals 15 residues. Unmatched junction bases numbered 10, after V lost 5 bases and J lost 5 bases. The CDR3 reads CASSPPGAGAETQYF. The CDR3 DNA sequence: TGTGCCAGCAGCCCCCCCGGAGCGGGAGCCGAGACCCAGTACTTC.

Ten or more counts support this clonotype. The gene calls are TRBV29-1 and TRBJ2-1; 7 nucleotides match TRBD2. The V gene end was trimmed by 7 bases and the J gene end by 7 bases; junction bases not matched to a gene: 13. The CDR3 is made up of 14 amino acids. The germline gives CDR1 SQVTM, CDR2 ANQGSEA. CDR3 DNA sequence: TGCAGCGCGTTGCTGGGAGGGCCATGGAATGAGCAGTTCTTC. It encodes CSALLGGPWNEQFF.

The J gene is TRBJ2-3, the V gene TRBV25-1; TRBD1 matches at 7 bases. CDR3 length equals 12 residues. Germline trimming cut 4 bases from V and 8 bases from J; bases unmatched to any gene: 3. Germline CDR1 MGHDK, CDR2 SYGVNS. The CDR3 sequence: CASSAYRGTQYF. The CDR3 DNA reads TGTGCCAGCAGTGCGTACAGGGGTACGCAGTATTTT.

This clonotype appeared a few times. The genes are TRBV6-5 and TRBJ2-1, with TRBD1 identical over 7 bases. V lost 0 bases to trimming and J lost 2 bases; unmatched junction nucleotides: 4. Looked up from germline, CDR1 is MNHEY and CDR2 is SVGAGI. This CDR3 comprises 16 residues. The CDR3 region is CASSYSKGTAYNEQFF. DNA of the CDR3: TGTGCCAGCAGTTACTCGAAGGGGACAGCCTACAATGAGCAGTTCTTC.

A remark on this clonotype: With a much larger clone just one base away, this may be a read error. The genes are TRBV2 and TRBJ2-3; the D gene is possibly TRBD1 (5 bases). The CDR3 sequence is 12 residues long. Looked up from germline, CDR1 is SNHLY and CDR2 is FYNNEI. V dropped 3 bases and J dropped 11 bases, with 12 bases sitting between them. The CDR3 region is CASSDRAAMQYF. DNA of the CDR3: TGTGCCAGCAGTGACAGGGCGGCTATGCAGTATTTT.

With respect to this clonotype: A clone one base away is much larger, so this may be a read error. The chain is built from TRBV7-8 and TRBJ2-1; tentatively, D is TRBD2 (6 bases). The CDR3 spans 12 residues. Germline-derived CDR1 and CDR2 are SGHVS and FQNEAQ. The CDR3 protein is CASSLTRNEQLF. CDR3 in DNA: TGTGCCAGCAGCTTGACTAGAAATGAGCAGCTCTTC.

A word on this clonotype: A single base separates this from a much larger clone, so it may be a read error. This chain joins TRBV29-1 and TRBJ1-2; a weak D match, TRBD1 (6 bases). The germline V gene encodes CDR1 SQVTM and CDR2 ANQGSEA. CDR3 length equals 13 residues. The CDR3: CSVEIGGTVGYIF. The DNA for the CDR3 is TGCAGCGTTGAAATAGGGGGGACCGTTGGCTACATCTTC.

Comments on this clonotype: Germline and junction disagree at one end, which may indicate a read error. This chain joins TRBV11-2 and TRBJ1-1; 7 positions agree with TRBD1. Germline CDR1 and CDR2: SGHAT and FQNNGV. There are 13 residues in the CDR3. CDR3 DNA sequence: TGTGCCAGCGGGAGGGGACAGAACACTGAGGCTTTATTT. Its protein is CASGRGQNTEALF.

A word on this clonotype: Mismatch with germline at one junction end may stem from a read error. The V call is TRBV12-3 or TRBV12-4, the J call TRBJ1-5; 7 positions agree with TRBD1. The CDR3 length is 15 residues. The CDR3 sequence: CANSSDRAGYQPQHF. The CDR3 bases are TGTGCCAACAGTTCAGACAGGGCCGGATATCAGCCCCAGCATTTT.

As regards this clonotype: The junction differs from germline at one of its ends, possibly a read error. The chain joins TRBV6-5 to TRBJ2-7, with a tentative D call TRBD2 (6 bases). Per germline, CDR1 MNHEY and CDR2 SVGAGI. CDR3 length: 15 residues. CDR3 amino acids: CTSSYARLGTNEQYF. CDR3 coding DNA: TGTACCAGCAGTTACGCTAGACTAGGAACTAACGAGCAGTACTTC.

The table lists this clonotype with a few counts. The genes are TRBV10-3 and TRBJ2-7; the match to TRBD1 covers 8 bases. V dropped 8 bases and J dropped 6; count of bases not matched to a gene: 12. There are 14 residues in the CDR3. Germline lookup yields CDR1 ENHRY and CDR2 SYGVKD. The CDR3: CAISSATGAGEQYF. In nucleotides, the CDR3 is TGTGCCATCTCCTCTGCGACAGGGGCGGGCGAGCAGTACTTC.

This rearrangement joins TRBV6-1 to TRBJ2-5; TRBD1 might be the D (5 bases). Germline V gives CDR1 MNHNS, CDR2 SASEGT. V was pared by 4 bases and J by 3 bases, with 18 bases between. CDR3 length equals 16 residues. The CDR3 sequence: CASSVFARGREETQYF. The CDR3 DNA reads as TGTGCCAGCAGTGTCTTCGCAAGGGGCAGAGAAGAGACCCAGTACTTC.

Worth noting for this clonotype: Germline is not matched at one junction end, which may reflect a read error. The gene calls are TRBV11-2 and TRBJ1-1; no clear D gene. The V gene's germline CDR1 is SGHAT and CDR2 FQNNGV. The CDR3 totals 15 residues. The CDR3 spells CDSSLLALGPGEAFF. Here the CDR3 DNA reads TGTGACAGCAGCCTACTTGCCCTTGGACCCGGGGAAGCTTTCTTT.

This clonotype was recorded only once. The rearrangement uses TRBV29-1 and TRBJ1-1; D possibly corresponds to TRBD1 (6 bases). Germline CDR1 is SQVTM and CDR2 is ANQGSEA. V gave up 8 bases and J gave up 0 bases, with 16 bases separating them. CDR3 size: 14 residues. In nucleotides, the CDR3 is TGCAGCATCGCCAGAGGGGGGGTGAACACTGAAGCTTTCTTT. Protein product: CSIARGGVNTEAFF.

This clonotype appeared many times. The chain employs TRBV4-2 and TRBJ2-7; 11 bases align to TRBD2. Germline V gene lookup returns CDR1 LGHNA and CDR2 YNFKEQ. V lost 3 bases, J lost 0 bases, and 4 bases stayed unmatched. This CDR3 comprises 16 residues. This CDR3 reads CASSQAGLADSYEQYF. As DNA, the CDR3 is TGTGCCAGCAGCCAGGCGGGACTAGCGGACTCCTACGAGCAGTACTTC.

This clonotype has just a few counts. A junction end diverges from the germline sequence, so it may reflect a read error. The chain joins TRBV7-9 to TRBJ2-5; D possibly corresponds to TRBD1 (6 bases). Germline V lookup: CDR1 SEHNR, CDR2 FQNEAQ (reference sequence). This CDR3 has 14 amino acids. The CDR3 sequence is CASSFQGIGEAQYF. The CDR3 coding sequence is TGTGCCAGCAGCTTTCAGGGGATAGGAGAGGCCCAGTACTTC. Supplemented by reference TRBV7-9 and TRBJ2-5, the full variable domain reads DTGVSQNPRHKITKRGQNVTFRCDPISEHNRLYWYRQTLGQGPEFLTYFQNEAQLEKSRLLSDRFSAERPKGSFSTLEIQRTEQGDSAMYLCASSFQGIGEAQYFGPGTRLLVL.

Turning to this clonotype: Being one base from a much bigger clone, this may be a read error. The CDR3 carries no conserved terminal phenylalanine or tryptophan, so it likely arises from a read error. The CDR3 reads CASSPGTRETQYS. The CDR3 nucleotides are TGTGCCAGCAGCCCAGGGACCAGGGAGACCCAGTACTCC. The chain links TRBV5-6 to TRBJ2-5; either TRBD1 or TRBD2 may fit D (5 bases each). Germline lookup yields CDR1 SGHDT and CDR2 YYEEEE. The CDR3 spans 13 residues. The V and J ends lost 4 bases and 5 bases respectively, with 12 bases between them.

Remarks on this clonotype: At one end, the junction sequence differs from germline, possibly due to a read error. The DNA of the CDR3 is TGCGCCAACAGCCAAGATCGGGGGACAGGGCATCAGCTCCAGCATTTT. Protein: CANSQDRGTGHQLQHF. This chain links TRBV4-3 with TRBJ1-5, with 9 bases lining up with TRBD1. This CDR3 has 16 amino acids. CDR1 and CDR2 (germline): LGHNA, YSLEER.

The J gene is TRBJ1-2, the V gene TRBV5-1; 10 bases align to TRBD1. The germline V gene encodes CDR1 SGHRS and CDR2 YFSETQ. After removal of 0 bases from V and 8 bases from J, the junction contained 4 bases not matched to a gene. The CDR3 runs 14 residues. The CDR3 is CASSLVGTGDGYTF. The CDR3 DNA sequence: TGCGCCAGCAGCTTGGTGGGGACAGGGGACGGCTACACCTTC. Full variable domain (missing parts from reference TRBV5-1 and TRBJ1-2): KAGVTQTPRYLIKTRGQQVTLSCSPISGHRSVSWYQQTPGQGLQFLFEYFSETQRNKGNFPGRFSGRQFSNSRSEMNVSTLELGDSALYLCASSLVGTGDGYTFGSGTRLTVV.

A remark on this clonotype: The CDR3 carries no conserved terminal phenylalanine or tryptophan, so it likely arises from a read error. The limits of the CDR3 on the DNA are not certain, so only TCRdb's listed CDR3 is given. The chain joins TRBV10-2 to TRBJ2-1; the table's D call of TRBD1 was not tested on the DNA. The CDR3 spans 12 residues, counting both ends. Germline assignment: CDR1 WSHSY and CDR2 SAAADI. CDR3: CASGPTGDEQLL.

Points on this clonotype: Because it lacks the conserved phenylalanine or tryptophan at the end, this CDR3 is likely a read error. The chain couples TRBV7-8 to TRBJ2-2; D not certain. The CDR3 length is 16 residues. Germline values: CDR1 SGHVS, CDR2 FQNEAQ. The CDR3 DNA reads TGTGCCAGCAGCCAGGAAAGCCGTACGAACACCTGGGAGCTGTTTTTA. Amino acid sequence: CASSQESRTNTWELFL.

J is TRBJ2-1 and V is TRBV6-5; 12 bases fit TRBD2. Germline lookup yields CDR1 MNHEY and CDR2 SVGAGI. With V trimmed by 2 bases and J by 10 bases, 9 bases remained unmatched. This CDR3 is 16 amino acids long. CDR3 protein: CASSYRASGRANEQFF. CDR3 nucleotide sequence: TGTGCCAGCAGTTACCGGGCTAGCGGGAGGGCCAACGAGCAGTTCTTC.

There are many counts of this clonotype. The chain joins TRBV10-3 to TRBJ2-1; D remains ambiguous. V was trimmed by 6 bases and J by 0 bases, leaving 15 bases between them. Germline lookup yields CDR1 ENHRY and CDR2 SYGVKD. This CDR3 has 16 residues. This CDR3 reads CAIRNLPTVSYNEQFF. The CDR3 DNA reads as TGTGCCATCAGAAACCTGCCGACTGTCTCCTACAATGAGCAGTTCTTC.

A few counts support this clonotype. The V and J genes are TRBV13 and TRBJ2-1; tentative D call: TRBD1 (5 bases). Trimming removed 5 bases from V and 10 bases from J, with 12 bases in between. Germline loops: CDR1 PRHDT, CDR2 FYEKMQ (reference sequence). This CDR3 is built from 12 residues. The CDR3 here is CASSRGAAEQFF. The CDR3 DNA sequence: TGTGCCAGCAGCCGTGGGGCGGCAGAGCAGTTCTTC. Complete variable domain (other parts from reference TRBV13 and TRBJ2-1): AAGVIQSPRHLIKEKRETATLKCYPIPRHDTVYWYQQGPGQDPQFLISFYEKMQSDKGSIPDRFSAQQFSDYHSELNMSSLELGDSALYFCASSRGAAEQFFGPGTRLTVL.

Details on this clonotype: As the CDR3 is not closed by the conserved phenylalanine or tryptophan, this likely results from a read error. The gene calls are TRBV6-5 and TRBJ1-1; a weak D match, TRBD1 (5 bases). This CDR3 is 15 amino acids long. Looked up from germline, CDR1 is MNHEY and CDR2 is SVGAGI. Written as DNA, the CDR3 is TGTGCCAGCAGTTACTCGAGTATACCGGACACCGAAGCTTTCATT. This gives the protein CASSYSSIPDTEAFI.